This section outlines one T cell receptor (beta chain) sequence together with its context. Its antigen is currently not known. Base qualities are not at hand, and no much larger clone is one base apart. CD8 naive samples consisted of CD45RO-negative cells that were positively selected for CCR7, yielding a CD45RA+CCR7+ population without TemRA cells. Healthy HIV-negative adults with no recently reported acute infections or vaccinations were included as donors. Every donor was a Caucasian adult residing in Nashville, Tennessee, USA. Blood was obtained by leukapheresis, after which PBMCs were separated by Ficoll-Histopaque density gradient centrifugation and cryopreserved in liquid nitrogen vapor phase. Purity and quantity of every magnetically sorted T cell population were checked by analytical flow cytometry. Each sorted fraction had its genomic DNA isolated and then quantified by UV absorbance on a Nanodrop 2000c.

This sample was taken from a study of shared clonotypes between healthy human individuals (dated by TCRdb to about 2020). Some background on the complete study: A few men and two women, aged 18 to 49 years, made up the cohort. For each donor, CD4 naive and CD4 memory were each given three plates, CD8 naive was given two plates, and CD8 memory was given one plate. To estimate repertoire size and how much clonotypes are shared between individuals, the study performed deep sequencing of blood TCR repertoires from about 5 healthy adults. Libraries were prepared and TCR repertoires were sequenced by different laboratories using diverse techniques, in order to increase sequencing depth and limit assay-specific biases. Per donor, leukapheresis produced somewhere between about 0.94 and 9 billion PBMCs. The full study reports these points: Sampling was restricted to blood, and TCR repertoires in tissue are likely to differ from TCR repertoires in blood. Pairwise subsampling led to the expectation that sequencing depth would affect the degree of clonotype sharing among donors. Clonotypes shared by all four sorted-subset donors showed higher generation probabilities than non-shared clonotypes. Incomplete sequencing was indicated by rarefaction of sorted-subset datasets, despite the large sequencing depth. Naive subsets generally had larger estimated clonotype richness than memory subsets. The genetic and exposure-history diversity represented was limited by the small number of donors. When a handful of donors were compared, the shared fraction of clonotypes was about 5% for naive CD4, around 4% for naive CD8, roughly 2.3% for memory CD4, and roughly 0.43% for memory CD8.

V is cut back by 6 bases and J by 10 bases, with 6 bases in the junction unmatched. The germline V gene (reference sequence) provides CDR1 MNHEY and CDR2 SMNVEV. Spanning cysteine to phenylalanine, the CDR3 consists of 14 amino acids. The sequence is cut down to CDR3 DNA, 42 bases in frame from base 1. TCR CDR3 regions were amplified from genomic DNA by multiplex PCR using the deep immunoSEQ assay. Genomic DNA extracted from each cell subset was distributed evenly over all wells of several immunoSEQ 96-well plates, and each plate served as one replicate. For sorted subsets, about 200 ng genomic DNA, equal to about 30,000 T cell genomes, was loaded into each replicate PCR. Purified libraries were measured with a Qubit 3.0 fluorometer, size-checked on a Bioanalyzer 2100, and measured again with the KAPA Library Quantification kit. A separate single-read 150-cycle Illumina NextSeq 550 flow cell was used to sequence each immunoSEQ 96-well plate. The source study handled its data this way. The immunoSEQ output contained only junctional sequences without quality scores, so filtering could not match that applied to full-length reads. To assign V/J genes and CDR3, sequences were annotated against IMGT germline references using PyIR, a Python wrapper for IgBLAST v1.9. Any read was removed if the V/J assignment was weak (E-value above 1e-6), the CDR3 was missing, or the read contained stop codons, out-of-frame junctions, or ambiguous translated residues. V3J clonotypes were defined as sequences sharing the same inferred V gene, J gene, and CDR3 amino acid sequence. Percentage overlap between repertoires was calculated by dividing the number of shared unique clonotypes by the size of the smaller repertoire. Richness of each repertoire was evaluated using RTK rarefaction, the Chao1 estimator, and Recon v2.1 estimates of unobserved clonotypes. For all TCRbeta clonotypes obtained by the gDNA method from a few donors, generation probabilities were computed with OLGA. The table comes from immuneACCESS by way of TCRdb, which keeps in-frame sequences with V and J called. Part of the clones is missing from these tables; in studies checked, under half for an unresolved V gene and the rest for unknown reasons. From that table come the V and J calls and clone size; the DNA was used to work out D and trimming. The sample contains roughly 2 million clones, about 95% of them found a single time. 0.85% to 1.3% of the sample is taken by the ten largest.

The sample consisted of naive CD8+ T cells sorted from blood. The cell subset or site label, read with the paper, signifies: CD45RA+CCR7+. The chain joins TRBV27 to TRBJ2-1; 13 of the junction bases match TRBD2. This receptor was identified in a man between 18 and 29 years old in good health. The CDR3 in this case is CASRLAGGHREQFF. The DNA is as follows: TGTGCCAGCAGACTAGCGGGAGGGCATCGGGAGCAGTTCTTC.